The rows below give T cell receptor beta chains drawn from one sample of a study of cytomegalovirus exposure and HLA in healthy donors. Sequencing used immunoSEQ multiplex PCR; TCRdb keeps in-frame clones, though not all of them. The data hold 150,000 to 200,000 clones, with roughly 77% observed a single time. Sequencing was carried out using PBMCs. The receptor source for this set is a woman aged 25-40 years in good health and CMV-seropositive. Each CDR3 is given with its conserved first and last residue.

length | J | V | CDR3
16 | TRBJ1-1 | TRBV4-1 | CASSLQQGASKTEAFF
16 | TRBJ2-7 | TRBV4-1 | CASSSRTSGGAYEQYF
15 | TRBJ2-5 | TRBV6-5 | CASSYSGNSGETQYF
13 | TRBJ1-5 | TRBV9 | CASSAAVGQPQHF
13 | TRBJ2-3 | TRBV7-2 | CASRIQGEDTQYF
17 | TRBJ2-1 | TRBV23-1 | CASSPGLAGPPYNEQFF
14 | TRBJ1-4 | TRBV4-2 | CASSPQGGNEKLFF
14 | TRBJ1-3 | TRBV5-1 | CASRKGDSGNTIYF
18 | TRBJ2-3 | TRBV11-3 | CASSPWPWRPSSTDTQYF
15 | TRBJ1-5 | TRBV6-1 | CASERPGGGNQPQHF
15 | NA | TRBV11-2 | CASSFRPDRGDEQYF
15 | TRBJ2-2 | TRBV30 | CAWRVPGGHTGELFF
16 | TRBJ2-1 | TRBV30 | CAWVPFGTGYYNEQFF
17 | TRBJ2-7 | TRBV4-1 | CASSQGLAGTSSYEQYF
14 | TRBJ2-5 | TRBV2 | CASSEVTVQETQYF
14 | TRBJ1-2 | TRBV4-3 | CASSQEGAGYGYTF
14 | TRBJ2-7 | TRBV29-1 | CSVASGTGNYEQYF
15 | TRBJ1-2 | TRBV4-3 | CASSQGAGSNYGYTF
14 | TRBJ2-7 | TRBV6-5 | CASSLARGIYEQYF
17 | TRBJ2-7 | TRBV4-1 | CASSYRGGDRGKNEQYF
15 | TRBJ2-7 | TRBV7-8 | CASSSQSGPHYEQYF
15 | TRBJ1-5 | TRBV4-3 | CASSQEGQGGQPQHF
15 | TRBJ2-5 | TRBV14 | CASSQDRTGEETQYF
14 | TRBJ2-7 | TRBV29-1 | CSAWGDRTRGEQYF
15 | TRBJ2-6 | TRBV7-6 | CASSLAWPGANVLTF
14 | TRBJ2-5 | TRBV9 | CASSVVPGQETQYF
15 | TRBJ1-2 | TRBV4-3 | CASSQGTGWDYGYTF
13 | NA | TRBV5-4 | CASRGGRSYEQYF
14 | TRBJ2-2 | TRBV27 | CASSLSGGTGELFF
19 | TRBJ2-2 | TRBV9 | CASSPPPGQGKTRTGELFF
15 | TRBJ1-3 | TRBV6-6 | CASSPQGVGGNTIYF
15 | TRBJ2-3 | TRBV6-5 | CASRQTSGGSDTQYF
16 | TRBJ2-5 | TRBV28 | CASRDFSGGWQETQYF
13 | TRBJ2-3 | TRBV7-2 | CASSLDYTDTQYF
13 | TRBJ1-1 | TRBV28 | CASCSRGWNEAFF
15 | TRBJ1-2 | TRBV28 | CASTLRDRGDYGYTF
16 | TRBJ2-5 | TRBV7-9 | CASSLPQSRDQETQYF
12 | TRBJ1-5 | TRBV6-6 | CATRQGGQPQHF
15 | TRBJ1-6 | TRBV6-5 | CASSSPREGNSPLHF
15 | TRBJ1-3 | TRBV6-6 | CASSYGQQYGNTIYF
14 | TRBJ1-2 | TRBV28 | CASSLNTDNYGYTF
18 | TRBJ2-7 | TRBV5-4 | CASSLDLGRGGGSYEQYF
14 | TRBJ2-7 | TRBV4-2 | CASSQAEEFYEQYF